This passage covers 20 T cell receptor beta chains from one sample sequenced in a study of T-cell memory formation after mild COVID-19. TCRdb passed the 5' RACE reads through MiXCR, listing each CDR3 protein once. The table has over 300,000 distinct CDR3 sequences, approximately 22% seen once. The sample consisted of PBMCs or a T cell subset sorted from them (not recorded which). The source of these receptors is a man between 18 and 35 years old who had mild COVID-19 (a few samples of this study predate the infection). Cell type and time point are not known.

The chain employs TRBV12-3 or TRBV12-4 and TRBJ1-5; D is unclear. This CDR3 comprises 14 residues. Trimming cost V 6 bases and J 1 base, with 10 bases left between them. CDR3 nucleotides: TGTGCCAGCAGGCGAGAGGAGAGCAATCAGCCCCAGCATTTT. This encodes CASRREESNQPQHF.

The gene calls are TRBV20-1 and TRBJ1-3; D gene unclear. This CDR3 is built from 11 residues. The V end was cut by 4 bases, the J end by 2 bases, with 3 bases between. Germline V gene lookup returns CDR1 DFQATT and CDR2 SNEGSKA (reference sequence). In DNA, the CDR3 is TGCAGTGCTACCCCTGGAAACACCATATATTTT. Amino acid sequence: CSATPGNTIYF.

The sample holds many counts of this clonotype. This chain joins TRBV11-2 and TRBJ1-2, with TRBD1 as a possible D gene (6 bases). The germline V and J ends were trimmed by 4 bases and 7 bases, with 13 bases remaining between them. CDR1 and CDR2 (germline): SGHAT, FQNNGV. The CDR3 covers 13 residues. This CDR3 is CASSSGTGSGYTF. The CDR3 DNA reads as TGTGCCAGCAGCTCCGGAACAGGGTCTGGCTACACCTTC.

This clonotype has a count of ten or more. This chain connects TRBV3-1 to TRBJ2-7; no firm D call. The CDR3 is made up of 11 amino acids. The germline V and J ends were trimmed by 8 bases and 2 bases, with 7 bases remaining between them. Germline loops: CDR1 LGHDT, CDR2 YNNKEL (reference sequence). CDR3 amino acids: CASADPYEQYF. DNA of the CDR3: TGTGCCAGCGCGGATCCCTACGAGCAGTACTTC.

In its sample, this clonotype was seen a few times. The chain couples TRBV7-9 to TRBJ2-5, with 12 bases lining up with TRBD2. The germline CDR1 and CDR2 sequences are SEHNR and FQNEAQ (reference sequence). The J segment lost 1 base and the V segment lost 0 bases, leaving 3 bases of the junction unmatched. CDR3 length equals 17 residues. As DNA, the CDR3 is TGTGCCAGCAGCTTAGCGCTGACTAGCGGGGGCCAAGAGACCCAGTACTTC. This gives the protein CASSLALTSGGQETQYF. Full variable domain (remainder filled in from reference TRBV7-9 and TRBJ2-5): DTGVSQNPRHKITKRGQNVTFRCDPISEHNRLYWYRQTLGQGPEFLTYFQNEAQLEKSRLLSDRFSAERPKGSFSTLEIQRTEQGDSAMYLCASSLALTSGGQETQYFGPGTRLLVL.

This chain uses TRBV5-6 with TRBJ2-4; the D is unclear. CDR3 length equals 14 residues. CDR1 and CDR2 (germline): SGHDT, YYEEEE. The germline V and J ends were trimmed by 1 base and 7 bases, with 12 bases remaining between them. CDR3 sequence reads: CASSLSKPKNIQYF. The CDR3 DNA is TGTGCCAGCAGCTTGTCGAAACCGAAGAACATTCAGTACTTC. Combining the CDR3 with reference TRBV5-6 and TRBJ2-4 gives the whole variable domain DAGVTQSPTHLIKTRGQQVTLRCSPKSGHDTVSWYQQALGQGPQFIFQYYEEEERQRGNFPDRFSGHQFPNYSSELNVNALLLGDSALYLCASSLSKPKNIQYFGAGTRLSVL.

This sequence joins TRBV12-3 or TRBV12-4 and TRBJ1-2, with D hard to call. CDR3 length: 12 amino acids. Trimming took 1 base from V and 8 from J, leaving 8 bases between them. CDR3 region: CASSLGGRGYTF. In nucleotides, the CDR3 is TGTGCCAGCAGTTTAGGGGGAAGAGGCTACACCTTC.

This rearrangement joins TRBV7-6 to TRBJ2-2; D could derive from TRBD1 or TRBD2 (6 bases each). CDR1 SGHVS and CDR2 FNYEAQ come from the germline V gene. The CDR3 covers 15 residues. Trimming removed 11 bases from V and 4 bases from J, with 20 bases in between. The CDR3 sequence is CAGGLPDYPTGELFF. Here the CDR3 DNA reads TGTGCCGGGGGGCTTCCGGACTACCCCACCGGGGAGCTGTTTTTT.

The chain is built from TRBV5-1 and TRBJ2-1; 9 nucleotides line up with TRBD1. Trimming cost V 1 base and J 6 bases; bases outside gene matches: 5. Germline loops: CDR1 SGHRS, CDR2 YFSETQ. The CDR3 is made up of 15 amino acids. This CDR3 reads CASSLMGQGANEQFF. In DNA form, the CDR3 reads TGCGCCAGCAGCTTGATGGGACAGGGAGCCAATGAGCAGTTCTTC.

The rearrangement uses TRBV11-2 and TRBJ2-3; 9 bases are a match to TRBD1. The V gene's germline CDR1 is SGHAT and CDR2 FQNNGV. The length of the CDR3 is 15 residues. Trimming took 5 bases from V and 7 from J; bases not matched to a gene: 10. The CDR3 DNA reads as TGTGCCAGCAGCCCTAGGGACAGGGAGAGGAATACGCAGTATTTT. Its protein is CASSPRDRERNTQYF.

The table lists this clonotype with many counts. This chain joins TRBV12-5 and TRBJ2-6; D is ambiguous. V lost 7 bases, J lost 2 bases, and 6 bases lay in between. From germline, CDR1 is LGHNT and CDR2 FRNRAP. This CDR3 spans 13 amino acids. The chain's CDR3 is CASDGAGANVLTF. CDR3 bases: TGTGCTAGTGACGGAGCTGGGGCCAACGTCCTGACTTTC.

This chain links TRBV4-3 with TRBJ2-6, with 10 positions matching TRBD1. J was trimmed by 2 bases and V by 2 bases; bases with no gene match: 12. CDR3 size: 20 residues. Germline assignment: CDR1 LGHNA and CDR2 YSLEER. In nucleotides, the CDR3 is TGCGCCAGCAGCCAACCAGAAGGGACAGGGGACCCTCCTGGGGCCAACGTCCTGACTTTC. Residues: CASSQPEGTGDPPGANVLTF.

In its sample, this clonotype was seen a few times. This sequence joins TRBV6-5 and TRBJ2-3, with D possibly TRBD2 on 5 matching bases. V was cut by 6 bases and J by 10 bases, with 23 bases left in between. The CDR3 consists of 15 residues. In germline, CDR1 is MNHEY, CDR2 SVGAGI. In DNA form, the CDR3 reads TGTGCCAGCAGGGACTTGAGAAGATCAGATCTTGCGCAGTATTTT. Residues: CASRDLRRSDLAQYF.

This clonotype was seen only a few times. The chain recombines TRBV7-3 with TRBJ1-1; D gene uncertain. The CDR3 loop spans 13 amino acids. Germline V gene data show CDR1 as SGHTA and CDR2 as FQGTGA. V lost 3 bases, J lost 7 bases, and 12 bases lay in between. CDR3 DNA: TGTGCCAGCAGCTTTGGAACGGAAGTTGAAGCTTTCTTT. It specifies CASSFGTEVEAFF. Full variable domain (missing parts from reference TRBV7-3 and TRBJ1-1): GAGVSQTPSNKVTEKGKYVELRCDPISGHTALYWYRQSLGQGPEFLIYFQGTGAADDSGLPNDRFFAVRPEGSVSTLKIQRTERGDSAVYLCASSFGTEVEAFFGQGTRLTVV.

This clonotype was seen more than once but under ten times. The rearrangement uses TRBV7-9 and TRBJ2-7; D might be TRBD2 (5 bases). Germline V CDR1 and CDR2: SEHNR, FQNEAQ (reference sequence). CDR3 length: 14 amino acids. V was pared by 1 base and J by 5 bases, with 12 bases between. This CDR3 reads CASSLVRALDEQYF. The CDR3 nucleotides read TGTGCCAGCAGCTTAGTGCGGGCGCTCGACGAGCAGTACTTC.

The chain uses TRBV4-3 and TRBJ1-2; D is unresolved. CDR1 is LGHNA and CDR2 is YSLEER in the germline V gene. V lost 2 bases and J lost 2, with 9 bases in between. The CDR3 is made up of 14 amino acids. The CDR3 DNA is TGCGCCAGCAGCCAAAAGGGAAGAAACTATGGCTACACCTTC. Protein product: CASSQKGRNYGYTF.

The V and J genes are TRBV9 and TRBJ2-3; 7 bases agree with TRBD1. The CDR3 extends over 15 amino acids. Germline assignment: CDR1 SGDLS and CDR2 YYNGEE. V lost 6 bases to trimming and J lost 6 bases; unmatched junction nucleotides: 13. CDR3 in amino acids: CASKEGDSDLDTQYF. The CDR3, as DNA: TGTGCCAGCAAAGAAGGGGACAGTGACCTGGATACGCAGTATTTT.

There are a few counts of this clonotype. The chain has TRBV6-6 and TRBJ1-5; the D gene is possibly TRBD1 (5 bases). V was pared by 6 bases and J by 0 bases, with 12 bases between. The CDR3 runs 15 residues. Looked up from germline, CDR1 is MNHNY and CDR2 is SVGAGI (reference sequence). This CDR3 is CASSSRTPSNQPQHF. Here the CDR3 DNA reads TGTGCCAGCAGCTCGAGGACACCTAGCAATCAGCCCCAGCATTTT.

There are a few counts of this clonotype. The chain recombines TRBV7-3 with TRBJ1-1; no clear D. V was clipped by 2 bases and J by 3 bases, with 10 bases between them. The CDR3 totals 14 residues. CDR1 and CDR2 from the germline V gene are SGHTA and FQGTGA. CDR3 DNA: TGTGCCAGCAGCTTACGGGGTGGTGACACTGAAGCTTTCTTT. As protein: CASSLRGGDTEAFF.

This clonotype appeared a few times. CDR3 sequence: CASSLATAWLEQFF. DNA for the CDR3: TGTGCCAGCAGCTTAGCCACAGCATGGTTGGAGCAGTTCTTC. The chain couples TRBV7-8 to TRBJ2-1; no clear D. This CDR3 contains 14 residues. Germline V gene data show CDR1 as SGHVS and CDR2 as FQNEAQ. V was clipped by 0 bases and J by 10 bases, with 13 bases between them.